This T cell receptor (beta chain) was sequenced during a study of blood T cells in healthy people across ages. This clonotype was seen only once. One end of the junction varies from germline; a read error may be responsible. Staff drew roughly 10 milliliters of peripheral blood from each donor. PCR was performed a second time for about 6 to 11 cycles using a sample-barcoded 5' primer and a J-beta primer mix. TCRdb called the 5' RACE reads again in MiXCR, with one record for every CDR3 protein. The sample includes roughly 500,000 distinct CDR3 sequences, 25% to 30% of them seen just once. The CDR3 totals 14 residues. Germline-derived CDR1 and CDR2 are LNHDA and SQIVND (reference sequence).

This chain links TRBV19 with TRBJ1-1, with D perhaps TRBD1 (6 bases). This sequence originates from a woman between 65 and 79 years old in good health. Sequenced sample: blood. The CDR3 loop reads CASRVTGPNTGAFF. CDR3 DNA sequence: TGTGCCAGTAGGGTGACAGGTCCGAACACTGGAGCTTTCTTT. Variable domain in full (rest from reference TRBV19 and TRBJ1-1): DGGITQSPKYLFRKEGQNVTLSCEQNLNHDAMYWYRQDPGQGLRLIYYSQIVNDFQKGDIAEGYSVSREKKESFPLTVTSAQKNPTAFYLCASRVTGPNTGAFFGQGTRLTVV.